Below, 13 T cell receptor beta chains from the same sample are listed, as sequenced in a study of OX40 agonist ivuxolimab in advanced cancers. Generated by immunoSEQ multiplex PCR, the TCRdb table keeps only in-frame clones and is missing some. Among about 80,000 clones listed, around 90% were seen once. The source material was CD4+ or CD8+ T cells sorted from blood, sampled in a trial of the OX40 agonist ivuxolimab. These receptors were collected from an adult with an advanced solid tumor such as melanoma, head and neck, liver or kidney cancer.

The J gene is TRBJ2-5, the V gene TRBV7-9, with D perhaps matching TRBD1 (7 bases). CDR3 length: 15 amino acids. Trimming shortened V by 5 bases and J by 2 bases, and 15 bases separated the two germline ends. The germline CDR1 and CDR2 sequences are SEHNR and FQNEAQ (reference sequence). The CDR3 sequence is CASSQGGTTQETQYF. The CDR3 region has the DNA TGTGCCAGCAGCCAGGGGGGTACTACTCAAGAGACCCAGTACTTC.

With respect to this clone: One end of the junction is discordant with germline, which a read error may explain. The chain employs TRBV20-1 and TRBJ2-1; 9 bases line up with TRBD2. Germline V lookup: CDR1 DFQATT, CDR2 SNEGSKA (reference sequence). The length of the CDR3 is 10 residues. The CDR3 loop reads CSAGPSGIVF. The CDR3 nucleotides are TGCAGTGCTGGTCCTAGCGGGATTGTCTTC.

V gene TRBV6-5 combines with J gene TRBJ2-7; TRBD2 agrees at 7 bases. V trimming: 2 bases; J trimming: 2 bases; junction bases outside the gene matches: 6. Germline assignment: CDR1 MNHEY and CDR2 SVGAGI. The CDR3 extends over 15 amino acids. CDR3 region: CASSYNWEGAYEQYF. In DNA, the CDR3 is TGTGCCAGCAGTTACAATTGGGAGGGCGCCTACGAGCAGTACTTC.

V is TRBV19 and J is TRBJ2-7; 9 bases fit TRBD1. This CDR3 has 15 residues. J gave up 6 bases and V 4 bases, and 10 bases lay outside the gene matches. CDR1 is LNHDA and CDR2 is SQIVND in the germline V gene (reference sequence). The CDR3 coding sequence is TGTGCCAGTAGTAAGAGGGACAGGGCTTTAACCGAGCAGTACTTC. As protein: CASSKRDRALTEQYF.

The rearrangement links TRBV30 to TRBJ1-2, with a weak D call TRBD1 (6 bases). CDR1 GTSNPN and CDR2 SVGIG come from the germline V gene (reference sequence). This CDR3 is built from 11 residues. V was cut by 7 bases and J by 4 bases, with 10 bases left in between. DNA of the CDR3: TGTGCCTTGCAGGGGTTCTATGGCTACACCTTC. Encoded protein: CALQGFYGYTF. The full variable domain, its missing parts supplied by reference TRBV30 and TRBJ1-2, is SQTIHQWPATLVQPVGSPLSLECTVEGTSNPNLYWYRQAAGRGLQLLFYSVGIGQISSEVPQNLSASRPQDRQFILSSKKLLLSDSGFYLCALQGFYGYTFGSGTRLTVV.

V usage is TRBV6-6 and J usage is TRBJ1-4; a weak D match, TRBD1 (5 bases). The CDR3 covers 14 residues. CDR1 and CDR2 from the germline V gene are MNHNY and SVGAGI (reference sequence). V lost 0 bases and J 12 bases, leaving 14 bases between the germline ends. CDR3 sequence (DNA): TGTGCCAGCAGTTACTCCAGGGTAGAGAACGAACTGTTTTTT. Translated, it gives CASSYSRVENELFF.

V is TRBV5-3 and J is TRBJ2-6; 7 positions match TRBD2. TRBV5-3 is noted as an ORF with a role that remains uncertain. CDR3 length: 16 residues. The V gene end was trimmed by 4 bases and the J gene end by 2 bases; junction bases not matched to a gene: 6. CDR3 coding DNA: TGTGCCAGAAGCCCCCCGAGCGGGGCTGGGGCCAACGTCCTGACTTTC. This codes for CARSPPSGAGANVLTF.

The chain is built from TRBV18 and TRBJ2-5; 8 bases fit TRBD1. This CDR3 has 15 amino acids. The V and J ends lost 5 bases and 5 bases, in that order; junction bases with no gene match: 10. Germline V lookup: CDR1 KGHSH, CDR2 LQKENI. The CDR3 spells CASSSDQGAVETQYF. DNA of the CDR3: TGTGCCAGCTCATCTGATCAGGGGGCTGTGGAGACCCAGTACTTC.

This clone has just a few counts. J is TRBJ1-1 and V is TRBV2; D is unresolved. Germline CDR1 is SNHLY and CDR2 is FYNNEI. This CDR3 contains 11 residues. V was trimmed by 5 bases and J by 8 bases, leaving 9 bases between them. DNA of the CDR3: TGTGCCAGCAGTCAAAGGTCAGAAGCTTTCTTT. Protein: CASSQRSEAFF.

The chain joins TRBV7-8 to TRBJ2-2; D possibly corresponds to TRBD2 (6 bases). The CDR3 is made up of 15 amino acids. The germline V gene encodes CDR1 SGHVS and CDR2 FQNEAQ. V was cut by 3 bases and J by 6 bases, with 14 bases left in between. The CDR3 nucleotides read TGTGCCAGCAGCTTCAAGCGGGCGTCAGCCGGGGAGCTGTTTTTT. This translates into CASSFKRASAGELFF.

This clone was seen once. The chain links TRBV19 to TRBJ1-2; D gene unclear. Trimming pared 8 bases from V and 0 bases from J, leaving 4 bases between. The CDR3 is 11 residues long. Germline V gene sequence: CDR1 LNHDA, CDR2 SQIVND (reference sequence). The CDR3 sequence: CASLTNYGYTF. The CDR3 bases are TGTGCCAGTTTGACTAACTATGGCTACACCTTC.

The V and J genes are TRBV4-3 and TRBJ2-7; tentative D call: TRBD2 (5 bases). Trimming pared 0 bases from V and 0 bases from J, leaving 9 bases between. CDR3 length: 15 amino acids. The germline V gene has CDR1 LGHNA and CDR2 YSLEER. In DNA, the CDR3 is TGCGCCAGCAGCCAAGAGAGGGAGAGCTCCTACGAGCAGTACTTC. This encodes CASSQERESSYEQYF.

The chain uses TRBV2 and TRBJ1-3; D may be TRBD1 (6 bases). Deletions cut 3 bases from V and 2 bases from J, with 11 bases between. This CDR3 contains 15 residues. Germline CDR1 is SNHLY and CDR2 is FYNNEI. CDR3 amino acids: CASSEQGLPGNTIYF. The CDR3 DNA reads TGTGCCAGCAGTGAGCAGGGGCTGCCTGGAAACACCATATATTTT.